These 2 T cell receptor beta chains were all obtained from the same sample, sequenced in a study of diagnostic markers for celiac disease. Reanalyzing the reads, TCRdb keeps one entry per CDR3 protein, without DNA. The sample table includes some 500 distinct CDR3 sequences. The sample taken for sequencing was either unsorted cells or a sorted T cell fraction (not recorded which). The receptors stem from a human donor. This table probably holds off-target reads from a library built for another chain.

V and J are TRBV12-3 or TRBV12-4 and TRBJ1-1. This CDR3 is 14 amino acids long. The CDR3 region is CASSLTTLNTEAFF.

J is TRBJ2-1 and V is TRBV3-1. Germline CDR1 LGHDT, CDR2 YNNKEL (reference sequence). The CDR3 extends over 13 amino acids. The CDR3: CASSDTRIHEQFF.